This passage covers 21 T cell receptor beta chains from one sample sequenced in a study of radiotherapy plus CTLA-4 blockade in lung cancer. Sequenced by immunoSEQ multiplex PCR; TCRdb stores in-frame clones only, minus some. This table has under 3,500 clones, roughly 84% appearing once. The source was tumor tissue, collected from a patient treated with radiotherapy plus ipilimumab. These TCRs come from a human donor with non-small cell lung cancer that progressed on radiotherapy plus ipilimumab.

The chain has TRBV6-6 and TRBJ1-3; tentative D call: TRBD1 (5 bases). Germline V lookup: CDR1 MNHNY, CDR2 SVGAGI (reference sequence). This CDR3 is built from 15 residues. V gave up 5 bases and J gave up 1 base, with 12 bases separating them. The CDR3 sequence: CASSRGDKSGNTIYF. CDR3 coding DNA: TGTGCCAGCAGTCGAGGGGATAAGTCTGGAAACACCATATATTTT.

This chain links TRBV6-1 with TRBJ1-5, with TRBD1 as a possible D gene (6 bases). The length of the CDR3 is 14 residues. Germline V gives CDR1 MNHNS, CDR2 SASEGT. V lost 5 bases, J lost 3 bases, and 11 bases lay in between. The CDR3: CASSFRGNNQPQHF. The CDR3 nucleotides are TGTGCCAGCAGTTTCAGGGGCAACAATCAGCCCCAGCATTTT.

In its sample, this clone was seen once. A junction boundary mismatches the germline segment, possibly from a read error. Other DNA sequences within the sample encode an identical CDR3. The J gene is TRBJ1-5, the V gene TRBV18, with TRBD1 identical over 8 bases. The CDR3 is made up of 14 amino acids. CDR1 and CDR2 (germline): KGHSH, LQKENI. CDR3 amino acids: CASSLDRAIQPQHF. CDR3 sequence (DNA): TGTGCCAGCTCACTGGACAGGGCGATTCAGCCCCAGCACTTT.

The chain links TRBV15 to TRBJ1-6; 8 bases map to TRBD1. With 6 bases clipped from V and 13 bases from J, the junction kept 23 bases outside the gene matches. CDR3 length: 18 amino acids. Germline V CDR1 and CDR2: LNHNV, YYDKDF (reference sequence). CDR3 amino acids: CATRNSKWSAGGWEPLHF. Here the CDR3 DNA reads TGTGCCACCAGAAATAGTAAGTGGTCGGCAGGGGGCTGGGAGCCCCTCCACTTT. Combining the CDR3 with reference TRBV15 and TRBJ1-6 gives the whole variable domain DAMVIQNPRYQVTQFGKPVTLSCSQTLNHNVMYWYQQKSSQAPKLLFHYYDKDFNNEADTPDNFQSRRPNTSFCFLDIRSPGLGDTAMYLCATRNSKWSAGGWEPLHFGNGTRLTVT.

The CDR3 here is CASSARRQRVSYEQYF. CDR3 DNA: TGTGCCAGCAGTGCCAGAAGACAGAGAGTCTCCTACGAGCAGTACTTC. The rearrangement joins TRBV6-4 to TRBJ2-7; tentatively, D is TRBD1 (5 bases). V was clipped by 4 bases and J by 0 bases, with 16 bases between them. Germline CDR1 MRHNA, CDR2 SNTAGT. The CDR3 is made up of 16 amino acids.

This chain joins TRBV5-5 and TRBJ1-5, with D possibly being TRBD1 (5 bases). Trimming left V 4 bases short and J 3 bases short, with 17 bases between. This CDR3 has 16 residues. Germline-derived CDR1 and CDR2 are SGHKS and YYEKEE (reference sequence). CDR3 in DNA: TGTGCCAGCAGCCCCGGCGGCCAGGGAGACAATCAGCCCCAGCATTTT. As protein: CASSPGGQGDNQPQHF.

This clone showed up just a few times. This chain uses TRBV18 with TRBJ1-1; TRBD1 matches at 9 bases. The CDR3 covers 15 residues. The germline CDR1 and CDR2 sequences are KGHSH and LQKENI. J lost 5 bases, V lost 3 bases, and 7 bases had no gene match. CDR3 nucleotide sequence: TGTGCCAGCTCACCGGGGGACAGGGTAGGGACTGAAGCTTTCTTT. It specifies CASSPGDRVGTEAFF.

This chain uses TRBV23-1 with TRBJ2-3; D not resolved. TRBV23-1 falls under the ORF class, with uncertain function. V shed 7 bases and J shed 1 base, with 9 bases lying between them. CDR3 length: 13 amino acids. The CDR3: CASKKGRTDTQYF. The CDR3 nucleotides are TGCGCCAGCAAGAAAGGGCGCACAGATACGCAGTATTTT.

This clone was recorded once. This chain connects TRBV7-9 to TRBJ2-3; tentative D call: TRBD1 (5 bases). V was cut by 2 bases and J by 4 bases, with 25 bases left in between. The length of the CDR3 is 19 residues. Per germline, CDR1 SEHNR and CDR2 FQNEAQ (reference sequence). The CDR3, as DNA: TGTGCCAGCAGCTTATCGTGTTATCACGACAGTTTCCATCCAGATACGCAGTATTTT. This codes for CASSLSCYHDSFHPDTQYF. Filled out from reference TRBV7-9 and TRBJ2-3, the complete variable domain reads DTGVSQNPRHKITKRGQNVTFRCDPISEHNRLYWYRQTLGQGPEFLTYFQNEAQLEKSRLLSDRFSAERPKGSFSTLEIQRTEQGDSAMYLCASSLSCYHDSFHPDTQYFGPGTRLTVL.

This clone was seen just once. This chain links TRBV27 with TRBJ2-3; 7 positions agree with TRBD2. Germline loops: CDR1 MNHEY, CDR2 SMNVEV (reference sequence). Trimming cost V 6 bases and J 3 bases; bases outside gene matches: 9. This CDR3 has 15 amino acids. DNA of the CDR3: TGTGCCAGCAGACGGCGGGGCGGGGGAACAGATACGCAGTATTTT. This gives the protein CASRRRGGGTDTQYF.

CDR3 sequence: CASSPPTQGASEAFF. The CDR3 DNA reads TGTGCCAGCTCACCACCGACACAGGGGGCCTCTGAAGCTTTCTTT. The chain carries TRBV18 and TRBJ1-1; 9 bases are a match to TRBD1. Trimming took 0 bases from V and 6 from J; bases not matched to a gene: 5. Germline loops: CDR1 KGHSH, CDR2 LQKENI. The CDR3 extends over 15 amino acids.

This chain joins TRBV2 and TRBJ1-2, with TRBD1 as a possible D gene (5 bases). The CDR3 has 14 amino acids. V dropped 5 bases and J dropped 4 bases, with 14 bases sitting between them. The germline gives CDR1 SNHLY, CDR2 FYNNEI. Here the CDR3 reads CASSNLGPLYGYTF. CDR3 bases: TGTGCCAGCAGTAATTTGGGGCCTCTCTATGGCTACACCTTC.

The V call is TRBV5-5, the J call TRBJ1-1; D remains unclear. Germline CDR1 and CDR2: SGHKS and YYEKEE (reference sequence). The CDR3 is made up of 11 amino acids. Trimming left V 0 bases short and J 4 bases short, with 1 base between. CDR3 sequence reads: CASSLGTEAFF. The CDR3 nucleotides read TGTGCCAGCAGCTTGGGCACTGAAGCTTTCTTT.

This clone was recorded a few times. V gene TRBV4-1 combines with J gene TRBJ2-5, with TRBD1 matching over 7 bases. Trimming cost V 3 bases and J 1 base; bases outside gene matches: 8. Germline CDR1 reads MGHRA; CDR2 reads YSYEKL. This CDR3 spans 16 amino acids. The CDR3 sequence is CASSHEYRGFQETQYF. CDR3 bases: TGCGCCAGCAGCCACGAATACAGGGGATTCCAAGAGACCCAGTACTTC.

The chain couples TRBV11-2 to TRBJ2-7, with D perhaps TRBD2 (6 bases). This CDR3 spans 13 amino acids. The germline V gene has CDR1 SGHAT and CDR2 FQNNGV. V was clipped by 5 bases and J by 3 bases, with 11 bases between them. CDR3 sequence reads: CASSTGLIYEQYF. The CDR3 DNA sequence: TGTGCCAGCAGCACGGGACTGATCTACGAGCAGTACTTC.

The chain recombines TRBV5-1 with TRBJ1-2, with a weak D call TRBD1 (5 bases). With 0 bases removed from V and 7 bases from J, the gap between germline ends came to 16 bases. CDR1 is SGHRS, CDR2 YFSETQ, per germline. This CDR3 spans 15 amino acids. CDR3 region: CASSLAMGVTGGYTF. In DNA, the CDR3 is TGCGCCAGCAGCTTGGCGATGGGGGTGACGGGTGGCTACACCTTC. The full variable domain, its missing parts supplied by reference TRBV5-1 and TRBJ1-2, is KAGVTQTPRYLIKTRGQQVTLSCSPISGHRSVSWYQQTPGQGLQFLFEYFSETQRNKGNFPGRFSGRQFSNSRSEMNVSTLELGDSALYLCASSLAMGVTGGYTFGSGTRLTVV.

The chain carries TRBV25-1 and TRBJ1-2; 10 nucleotides align to TRBD1. The CDR3 is made up of 16 amino acids. V shed 4 bases and J 3 bases; nucleotides not matched to a gene: 8. Germline V gene lookup returns CDR1 MGHDK and CDR2 SYGVNS. CDR3 sequence reads: CASSARIGTGDYGYTF. The CDR3 nucleotides read TGTGCCAGCAGTGCCCGAATAGGGACAGGGGACTATGGCTACACCTTC.

The chain couples TRBV6-1 to TRBJ1-2; D unresolved. The CDR3 covers 14 residues. CDR1 MNHNS and CDR2 SASEGT come from the germline V gene. With 0 bases removed from V and 4 bases from J, the gap between germline ends came to 9 bases. CDR3 sequence: CASSEAKGRYGYTF. CDR3 nucleotides: TGTGCCAGCAGTGAAGCGAAAGGACGCTATGGCTACACCTTC.

V gene TRBV7-3 combines with J gene TRBJ2-1, with D perhaps TRBD1 (5 bases). V was trimmed by 3 bases and J by 7 bases, leaving 13 bases between them. Germline V lookup: CDR1 SGHTA, CDR2 FQGTGA. This CDR3 spans 14 amino acids. CDR3 sequence: CASSFTAGSNEQFF. As DNA, the CDR3 is TGTGCCAGCAGCTTCACTGCAGGGTCGAATGAGCAGTTCTTC.

A word on this clone: At one end, the junction sequence differs from germline, possibly due to a read error. The identical CDR3 is also encoded by other nucleotide sequences in the sample. The chain recombines TRBV9 with TRBJ2-2; 13 nucleotides match TRBD2. From germline, CDR1 is SGDLS and CDR2 YYNGEE. The CDR3 runs 17 residues. The CDR3 region is CASSVTSGGTLAGELFF. The CDR3 DNA reads TGTGCTAGCAGCGTGACTAGCGGGGGGACCCTTGCCGGGGAGCTGTTTTTT.

This chain joins TRBV5-1 and TRBJ1-6; the D gene is possibly TRBD1 (5 bases). Trimming removed 1 base from V and 10 bases from J, with 15 bases in between. Looked up from germline, CDR1 is SGHRS and CDR2 is YFSETQ. This CDR3 is built from 15 residues. The CDR3 reads CASSLKGQGGSPLHF. The CDR3 coding sequence is TGCGCCAGCAGCTTGAAGGGGCAGGGTGGGTCACCCCTCCACTTT.